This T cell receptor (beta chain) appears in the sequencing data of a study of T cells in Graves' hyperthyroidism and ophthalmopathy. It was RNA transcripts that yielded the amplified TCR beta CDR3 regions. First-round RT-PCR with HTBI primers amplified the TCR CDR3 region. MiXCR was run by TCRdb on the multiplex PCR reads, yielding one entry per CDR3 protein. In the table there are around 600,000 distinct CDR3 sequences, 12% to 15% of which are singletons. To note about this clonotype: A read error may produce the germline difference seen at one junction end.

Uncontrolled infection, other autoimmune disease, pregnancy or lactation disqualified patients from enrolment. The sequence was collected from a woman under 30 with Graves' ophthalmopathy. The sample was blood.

The CDR3: CASEIATDTQYF. Here the CDR3 DNA reads TGCGCCTCTGAAATAGCGACAGATACGCAGTATTTT. The rearrangement links TRBV30 to TRBJ2-3, with a possible D match to TRBD2 (5 bases). The V gene's germline CDR1 is GTSNPN and CDR2 SVGIG (reference sequence). The CDR3 loop spans 12 amino acids.